This T cell receptor beta chain was sequenced in a study of metastatic and nonmetastatic thyroid tumors. Study background: The authors compared repertoires across blood and tumor or nodule tissue from malignant and benign thyroid patients. General study findings and limits: Malignant thyroid tumors reportedly had TCR beta diversity that was significantly higher than in benign nodules, in blood and tumor.

V was shortened by 3 bases and J by 4 bases, with 8 bases between the two germline ends. Germline CDR1 and CDR2: SGHNT and YYREEE (reference sequence). CDR3 size: 14 residues. Thyroid surgery had not been preceded by any treatment in any patient. As handled by the study authors: The distant-metastasis classifier for papillary thyroid cancer was built from CDR3 differences across clinicopathological groups. Through MiXCR, TCRdb re-clonotyped the PCR reads. TCRdb, not the authors, supplied the V and J calls. The sample has tens of thousands of clones, under 15% seen once. A few counts support this clone. Antigen unknown.

J is TRBJ2-6 and V is TRBV5-4, with D uncertain. The specimen sequenced was tumor tissue. This clonotype originated in a female donor with papillary thyroid cancer or a benign thyroid nodule (not recorded which). Some clones in this sample may be carry-over from other donors' samples. CDR3 region: CASSSPAGANVLTF. The CDR3 DNA follows: TGTGCCAGCAGCTCACCCGCGGGGGCCAACGTCCTGACTTTC. The full variable domain, with the rest looked up from reference TRBV5-4 and TRBJ2-6, is ETGVTQSPTHLIKTRGQQVTLRCSSQSGHNTVSWYQQALGQGPQFIFQYYREEENGRGNFPPRFSGLQFPNYSSELNVNALELDDSALYLCASSSPAGANVLTFGAGSRLTVL.